What follows are 3 T cell receptor beta chains derived from one specimen sequenced in a study of T-cell memory formation after mild COVID-19. TCRdb called the 5' RACE reads again in MiXCR, with one record for every CDR3 protein. The sample has more than 25,000 distinct CDR3 sequences; 16% are singletons. The sample comprised PBMCs or a T cell subset sorted from them (not recorded which). The receptors stem from an adult who had mild COVID-19 (a few samples of this study predate the infection). Cell type and time point are not known.

This clonotype came up many times. The chain is built from TRBV7-2 and TRBJ2-1; 10 bases are a match to TRBD2. CDR3 length equals 15 residues. Unmatched junction bases numbered 6, after V lost 4 bases and J lost 6 bases. Germline V gives CDR1 SGHTA, CDR2 FQGNSA. In DNA, the CDR3 is TGTGCCAGCAGCTCTAGCGGGAGCTGGAGCAATGAGCAGTTCTTC. Its translation is CASSSSGSWSNEQFF. The full variable domain, with the rest looked up from reference TRBV7-2 and TRBJ2-1, is GAGVSQSPSNKVTEKGKDVELRCDPISGHTALYWYRQSLGQGLEFLIYFQGNSAPDKSGLPSDRFSAERTGGSVSTLTIQRTQQEDSAVYLCASSSSGSWSNEQFFGPGTRLTVL.

This clonotype was seen a few times. This rearrangement joins TRBV3-1 to TRBJ1-1; D may be TRBD1 (6 bases). Trimming took 1 base from V and 0 from J, leaving 12 bases between them. There are 16 residues in the CDR3. Germline V CDR1 and CDR2: LGHDT, YNNKEL (reference sequence). As DNA, the CDR3 is TGTGCCAGCAGCCAAGTTGGGACACTCATGAACACTGAAGCTTTCTTT. Amino acid sequence: CASSQVGTLMNTEAFF.

This clonotype was recorded many times. The chain has TRBV20-1 and TRBJ2-3; 11 bases match TRBD2. This CDR3 is 16 amino acids long. Germline V gene sequence: CDR1 DFQATT, CDR2 SNEGSKA (reference sequence). The junction had 5 bases not matched to a gene; V was cut back by 2 bases and J by 1 base. CDR3 sequence reads: CSARTGLAERTDTQYF. CDR3 bases: TGCAGTGCTAGAACGGGACTAGCGGAACGCACAGATACGCAGTATTTT.